This T cell receptor (beta chain) was captured in a study of blood T cells in healthy people across ages. General observations from the study: Both higher diversity and more naive CD4+ cells marked long-lived donors when set against aged donors. Roughly linear declines in TCR beta diversity per million T cells occurred with age.

Note on this clonotype: The antigen is undetermined.

PCR was performed a second time for 7 to 11 cycles using a sample-barcoded 5' primer and a J-beta primer mix. A template-switch adaptor containing 12 random nucleotides labeled each cDNA molecule. Each CDR3 protein is one row after TCRdb ran MiXCR on the 5' RACE reads. The table includes around 990,000 distinct CDR3 sequences, 25% detected once. Germline CDR1 reads SGHRS; CDR2 reads YFSETQ. The CDR3 covers 17 residues. V lost 1 base and J 2 bases, leaving 16 bases between the germline ends. These sequences were also reported in another study, on T cells of mothers and their children. That paper states: A slight, non-significant increase in overlap was found for related mother-child pairs relative to unrelated pairs.

The sequenced sample consisted of blood. The chain joins TRBV5-1 to TRBJ2-1; D is undetermined. The source is a girl aged 2-10 years in good health. The CDR3 DNA is TGCGCCAGCAGCTTGACTCCCCTCCTGGGCGCCTACAATGAGCAGTTCTTC. This gives the protein CASSLTPLLGAYNEQFF. The whole variable domain, filled in from reference TRBV5-1 and TRBJ2-1, reads KAGVTQTPRYLIKTRGQQVTLSCSPISGHRSVSWYQQTPGQGLQFLFEYFSETQRNKGNFPGRFSGRQFSNSRSEMNVSTLELGDSALYLCASSLTPLLGAYNEQFFGPGTRLTVL.